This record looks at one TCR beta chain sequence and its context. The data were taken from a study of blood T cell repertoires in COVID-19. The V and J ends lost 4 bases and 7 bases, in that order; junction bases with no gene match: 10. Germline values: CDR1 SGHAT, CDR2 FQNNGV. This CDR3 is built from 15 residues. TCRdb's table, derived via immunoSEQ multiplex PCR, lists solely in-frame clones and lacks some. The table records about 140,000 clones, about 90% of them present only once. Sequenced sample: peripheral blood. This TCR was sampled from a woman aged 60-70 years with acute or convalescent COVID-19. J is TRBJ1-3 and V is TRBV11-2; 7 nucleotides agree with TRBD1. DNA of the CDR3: TGTGCCAGCAGCTCCGGACAGGCCGTTGGTAACACCATATATTTT. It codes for CASSSGQAVGNTIYF.